This TCR beta chain was documented in a study of CD8+ T cells in alopecia areata. Study information: Scalp area affected, as a percentage, set the severity score of treated patients. Points from the study as a whole: Scalp lesions, especially in alopecia totalis/universalis, had higher clonality than normal scalp. Scalp clonality and expanded CD8+ clones among the top 100 showed significant decreases with tofacitinib.

Treatment noted: oral pan-JAK inhibitor, 5-10 mg twice daily. PBMCs served as the source from which CD4+ and CD8+ T cells were sorted. Extracted from the samples, RNA was reverse transcribed into cDNA to serve as the sequencing template. The table came from immunoSEQ multiplex PCR; TCRdb's copy has only in-frame clones and leaves some out. The sample carries about 210,000 clones, approximately 72% recorded once. With respect to this clone: Its antigen is currently unknown.

Germline V gene lookup returns CDR1 SEHNR and CDR2 FQNEAQ (reference sequence). V lost 0 bases, J lost 7 bases, and 18 bases lay in between. The CDR3 is made up of 16 amino acids. The receptor's source is a human donor with alopecia areata. The V call is TRBV7-9, the J call TRBJ1-2, with D unclear. Specimen: CD4+ T cells sorted from blood, collected between weeks 44 and 45, from a patient treated with tofacitinib. As DNA, the CDR3 is TGTGCCAGCAGCTTAGCTTCGGGCAGGACCCAAGGTGGCTACACCTTC. Translating gives CASSLASGRTQGGYTF.